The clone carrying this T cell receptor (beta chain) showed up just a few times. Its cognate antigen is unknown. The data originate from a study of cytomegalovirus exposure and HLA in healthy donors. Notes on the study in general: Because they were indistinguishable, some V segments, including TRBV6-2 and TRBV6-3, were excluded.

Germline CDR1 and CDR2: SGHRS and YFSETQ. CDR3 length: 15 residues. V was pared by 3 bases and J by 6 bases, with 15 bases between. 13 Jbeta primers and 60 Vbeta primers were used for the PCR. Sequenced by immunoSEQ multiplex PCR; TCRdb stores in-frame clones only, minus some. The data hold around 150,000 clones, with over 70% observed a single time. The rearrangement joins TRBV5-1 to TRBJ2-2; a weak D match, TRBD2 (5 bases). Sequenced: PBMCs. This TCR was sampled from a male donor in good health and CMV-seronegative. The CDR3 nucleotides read TGCGCCAGCAGCTGGGTTGGAGGTTACTCCGGGGAGCTGTTTTTT. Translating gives CASSWVGGYSGELFF.